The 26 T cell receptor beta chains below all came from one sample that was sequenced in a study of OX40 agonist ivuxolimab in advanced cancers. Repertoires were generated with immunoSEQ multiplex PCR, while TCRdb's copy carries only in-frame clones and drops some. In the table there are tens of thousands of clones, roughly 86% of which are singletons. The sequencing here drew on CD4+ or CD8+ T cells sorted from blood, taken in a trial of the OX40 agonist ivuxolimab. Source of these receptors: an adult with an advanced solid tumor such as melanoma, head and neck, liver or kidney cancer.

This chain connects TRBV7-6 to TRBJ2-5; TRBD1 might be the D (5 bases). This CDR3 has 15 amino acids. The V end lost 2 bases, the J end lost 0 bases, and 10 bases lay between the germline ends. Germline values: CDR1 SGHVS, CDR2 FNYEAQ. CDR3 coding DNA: TGTGCCAGCAGCTTAATGACAGCGTACCAAGAGACCCAGTACTTC. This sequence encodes CASSLMTAYQETQYF.

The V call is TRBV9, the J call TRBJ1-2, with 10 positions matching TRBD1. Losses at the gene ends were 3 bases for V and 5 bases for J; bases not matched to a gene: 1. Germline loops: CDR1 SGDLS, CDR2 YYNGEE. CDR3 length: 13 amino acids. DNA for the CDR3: TGTGCCAGCAGCGGACAGGGGGCTTATGGCTACACCTTC. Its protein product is CASSGQGAYGYTF.

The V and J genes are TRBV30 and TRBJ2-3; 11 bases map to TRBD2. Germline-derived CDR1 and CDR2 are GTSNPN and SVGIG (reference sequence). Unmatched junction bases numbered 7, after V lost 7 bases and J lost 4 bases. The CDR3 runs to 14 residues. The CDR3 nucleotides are TGTGCCTTACGGTTAGCGGGGGGGGCAGATACGCAGTATTTT. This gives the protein CALRLAGGADTQYF.

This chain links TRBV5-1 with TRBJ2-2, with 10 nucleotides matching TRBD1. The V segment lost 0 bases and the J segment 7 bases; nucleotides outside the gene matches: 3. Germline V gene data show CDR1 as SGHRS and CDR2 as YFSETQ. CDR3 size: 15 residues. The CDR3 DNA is TGCGCCAGCAGCTTGGATGGGACAGGGGACGGGGAGCTGTTTTTT. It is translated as CASSLDGTGDGELFF.

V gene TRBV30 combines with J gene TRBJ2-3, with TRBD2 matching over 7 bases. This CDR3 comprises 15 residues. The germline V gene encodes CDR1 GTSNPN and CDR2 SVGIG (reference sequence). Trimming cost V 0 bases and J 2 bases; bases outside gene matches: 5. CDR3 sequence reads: CAWSVGAGITDTQYF. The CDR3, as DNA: TGTGCCTGGAGTGTGGGAGCGGGAATCACAGATACGCAGTATTTT.

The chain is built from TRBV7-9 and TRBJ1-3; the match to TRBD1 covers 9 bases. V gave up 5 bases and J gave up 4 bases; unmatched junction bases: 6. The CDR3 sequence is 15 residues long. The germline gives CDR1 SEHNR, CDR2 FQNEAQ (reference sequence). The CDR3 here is CASSVGQGIGNTIYF. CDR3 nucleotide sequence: TGTGCCAGCAGCGTGGGACAGGGTATCGGAAACACCATATATTTT.

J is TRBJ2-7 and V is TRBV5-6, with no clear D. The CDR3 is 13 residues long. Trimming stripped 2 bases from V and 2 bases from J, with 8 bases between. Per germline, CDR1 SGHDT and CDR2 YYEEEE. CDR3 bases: TGTGCCAGCAGCTTCTACGGAACCTACGAGCAGTACTTC. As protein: CASSFYGTYEQYF. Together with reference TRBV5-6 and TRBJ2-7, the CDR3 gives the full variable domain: DAGVTQSPTHLIKTRGQQVTLRCSPKSGHDTVSWYQQALGQGPQFIFQYYEEEERQRGNFPDRFSGHQFPNYSSELNVNALLLGDSALYLCASSFYGTYEQYFGPGTRLTVT.

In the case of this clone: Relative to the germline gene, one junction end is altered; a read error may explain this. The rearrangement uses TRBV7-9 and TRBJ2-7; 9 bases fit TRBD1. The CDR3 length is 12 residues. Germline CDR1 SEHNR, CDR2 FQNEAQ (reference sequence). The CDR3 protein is CASSRGTGRNNF. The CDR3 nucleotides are TGTGCCAGCAGCCGAGGGACAGGGAGAAATAACTTC.

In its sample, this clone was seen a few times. The CDR3 loop is CASSSSGSGNEQFF. The CDR3 nucleotides read TGCGCCAGCAGTAGTAGCGGGAGCGGCAATGAGCAGTTCTTC. V is TRBV10-2 and J is TRBJ2-1; the match to TRBD2 covers 9 bases. CDR3 length equals 14 residues. V was pared by 5 bases and J by 6 bases, with 5 bases of the junction left unmatched. Germline assignment: CDR1 WSHSY and CDR2 SAAADI.

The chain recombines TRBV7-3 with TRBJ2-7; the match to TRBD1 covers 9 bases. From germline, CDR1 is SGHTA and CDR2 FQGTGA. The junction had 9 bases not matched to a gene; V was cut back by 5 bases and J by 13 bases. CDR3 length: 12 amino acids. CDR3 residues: CASSRRTGEEYF. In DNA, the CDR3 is TGTGCCAGCAGCCGGAGGACAGGGGAAGAATACTTC.

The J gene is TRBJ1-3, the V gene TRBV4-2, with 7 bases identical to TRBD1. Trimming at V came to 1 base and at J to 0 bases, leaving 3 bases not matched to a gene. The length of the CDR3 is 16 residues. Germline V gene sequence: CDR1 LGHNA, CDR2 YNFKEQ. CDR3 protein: CASSQAGTVSGNTIYF. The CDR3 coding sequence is TGTGCCAGCAGCCAAGCTGGGACAGTCTCTGGAAACACCATATATTTT.

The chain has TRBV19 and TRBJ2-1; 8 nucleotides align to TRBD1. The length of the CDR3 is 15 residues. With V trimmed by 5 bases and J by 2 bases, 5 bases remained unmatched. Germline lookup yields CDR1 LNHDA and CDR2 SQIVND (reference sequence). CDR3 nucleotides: TGTGCCAGTAGTGGACAGGGAGGTACCTACAATGAGCAGTTCTTC. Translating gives CASSGQGGTYNEQFF.

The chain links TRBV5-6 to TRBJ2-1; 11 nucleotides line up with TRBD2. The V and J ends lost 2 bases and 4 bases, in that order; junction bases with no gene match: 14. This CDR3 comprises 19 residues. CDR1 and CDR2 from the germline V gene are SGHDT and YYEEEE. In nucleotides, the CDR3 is TGTGCCAGCAGCTTCCAACTAGCGGGAGTAAGGGCAATTTACAATGAGCAGTTCTTC. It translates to CASSFQLAGVRAIYNEQFF.

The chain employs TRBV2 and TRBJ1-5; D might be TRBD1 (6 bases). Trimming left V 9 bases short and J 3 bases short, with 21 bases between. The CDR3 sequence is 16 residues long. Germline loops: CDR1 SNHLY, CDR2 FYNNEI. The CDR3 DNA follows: TGTGCCAGTGTCCGGGGGCTACACCTTACCAATCAGCCCCAGCATTTT. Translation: CASVRGLHLTNQPQHF.

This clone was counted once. The CDR3 DNA is TGCGCCAGCAGCCAAGATAGGGGGGCCGGCCGGGGCACCGGGGAGCTGTTTTTT. Its translation: CASSQDRGAGRGTGELFF. The chain uses TRBV4-1 and TRBJ2-2, with D perhaps given as TRBD1 or TRBD2 (6 bases each). The CDR3 covers 18 residues. From germline, CDR1 is MGHRA and CDR2 YSYEKL. Between the trimmed V and J ends, which lost 0 bases and 4 bases, there was a span of 18 bases.

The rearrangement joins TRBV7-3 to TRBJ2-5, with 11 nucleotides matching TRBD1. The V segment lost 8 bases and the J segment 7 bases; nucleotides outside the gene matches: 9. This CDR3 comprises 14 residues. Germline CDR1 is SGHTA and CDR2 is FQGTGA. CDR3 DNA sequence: TGTGCCAGCGGTCGGACAGGGGGCTCCTCGACCCAGTACTTC. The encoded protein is CASGRTGGSSTQYF.

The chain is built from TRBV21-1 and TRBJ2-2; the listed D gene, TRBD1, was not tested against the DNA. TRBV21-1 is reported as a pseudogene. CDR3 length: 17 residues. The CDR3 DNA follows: TGTGCCAGCAGCAAGGGTCTTGGGCTTCGGAACACCGGGGAGCTGTTTTTT. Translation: CASSKGLGLRNTGELFF.

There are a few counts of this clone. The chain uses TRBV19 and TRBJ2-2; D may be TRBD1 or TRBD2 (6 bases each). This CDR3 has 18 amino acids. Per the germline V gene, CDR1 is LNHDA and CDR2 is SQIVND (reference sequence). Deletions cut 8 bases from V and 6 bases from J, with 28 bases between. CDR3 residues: CASGTRTGASRRAGELFF. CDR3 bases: TGTGCCAGTGGGACCCGGACGGGGGCCTCTCGAAGGGCCGGGGAGCTGTTTTTT.

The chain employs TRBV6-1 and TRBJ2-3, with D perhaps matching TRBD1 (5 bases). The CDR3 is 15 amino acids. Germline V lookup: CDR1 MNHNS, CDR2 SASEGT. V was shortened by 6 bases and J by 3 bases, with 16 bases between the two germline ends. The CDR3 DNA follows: TGTGCCAGCAGAATGCAGGGAATCAAAACAGATACGCAGTATTTT. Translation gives CASRMQGIKTDTQYF.

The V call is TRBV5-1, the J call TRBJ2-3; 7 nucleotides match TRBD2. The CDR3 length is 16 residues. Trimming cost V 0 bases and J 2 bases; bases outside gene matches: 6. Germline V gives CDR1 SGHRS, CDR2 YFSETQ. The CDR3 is CASSLDGRATTDTQYF. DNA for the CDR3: TGCGCCAGCAGCTTGGATGGGAGGGCCACCACAGATACGCAGTATTTT.

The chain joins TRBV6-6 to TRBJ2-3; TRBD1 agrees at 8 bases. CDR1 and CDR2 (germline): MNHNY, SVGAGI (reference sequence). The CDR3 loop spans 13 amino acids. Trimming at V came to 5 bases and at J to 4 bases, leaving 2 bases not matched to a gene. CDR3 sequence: CASSRTGPDTQYF. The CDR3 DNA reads TGTGCCAGCAGTCGGACAGGGCCAGATACGCAGTATTTT.

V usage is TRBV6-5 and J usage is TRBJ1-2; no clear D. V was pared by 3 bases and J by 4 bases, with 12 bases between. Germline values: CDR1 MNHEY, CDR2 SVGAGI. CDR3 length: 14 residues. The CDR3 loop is CASSYLQTSYGYTF. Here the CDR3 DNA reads TGTGCCAGCAGTTATCTACAAACTTCCTATGGCTACACCTTC.

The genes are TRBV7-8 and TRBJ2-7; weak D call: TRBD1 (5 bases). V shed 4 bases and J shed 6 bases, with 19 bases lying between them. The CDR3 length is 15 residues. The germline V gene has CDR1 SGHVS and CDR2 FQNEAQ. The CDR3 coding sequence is TGTGCCAGCAGCTCCCCAAGGGGAAAATGGCCCGAGCAGTACTTC. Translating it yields CASSSPRGKWPEQYF.

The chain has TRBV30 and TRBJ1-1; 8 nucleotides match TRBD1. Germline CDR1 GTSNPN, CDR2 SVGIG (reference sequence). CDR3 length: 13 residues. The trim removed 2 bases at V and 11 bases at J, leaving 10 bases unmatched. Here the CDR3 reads CAWSRDPRGLAFF. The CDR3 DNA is TGTGCCTGGAGTCGAGACCCCAGGGGGCTGGCTTTCTTT. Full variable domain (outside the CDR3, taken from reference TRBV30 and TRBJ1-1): SQTIHQWPATLVQPVGSPLSLECTVEGTSNPNLYWYRQAAGRGLQLLFYSVGIGQISSEVPQNLSASRPQDRQFILSSKKLLLSDSGFYLCAWSRDPRGLAFFGQGTRLTVV.

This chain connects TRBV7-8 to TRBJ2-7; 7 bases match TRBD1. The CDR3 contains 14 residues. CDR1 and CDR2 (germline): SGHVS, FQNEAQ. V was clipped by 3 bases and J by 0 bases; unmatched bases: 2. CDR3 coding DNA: TGTGCCAGCAGCTTTCGGGACAGCTCCTACGAGCAGTACTTC. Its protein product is CASSFRDSSYEQYF.

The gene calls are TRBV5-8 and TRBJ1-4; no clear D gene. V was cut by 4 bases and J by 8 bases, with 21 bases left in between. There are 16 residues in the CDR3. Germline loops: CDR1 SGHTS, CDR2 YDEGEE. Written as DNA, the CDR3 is TGTGCCAGCAGCCCAAATAACCGAAACCAAGGGGAAAAACTGTTTTTT. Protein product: CASSPNNRNQGEKLFF.